This record concerns one T cell receptor (beta chain) sequence. The antigen is unknown. At one end the junction does not follow the germline gene, possibly because of a read error. This CDR3 comprises 16 residues. The germline gives CDR1 SNHLY, CDR2 FYNNEI. Libraries were prepared by immunoSEQ multiplex PCR; TCRdb keeps only in-frame clonotypes and omits some of them. The sample carries 2,100,000 or so clones, approximately 96% recorded once. The data stem from a study of shared clonotypes between healthy human individuals. Study-level background: Researchers drew samples from two women and three men aged 18 to 49. Study-level results: Sampling included only blood; tissue repertoires likely differ.

Sequencing input: naive CD4+ T cells sorted from blood. Subset specified: CD45RA+ positively selected. V is TRBV2 and J is TRBJ1-6; 10 bases agree with TRBD1. The source is a man younger than 35 in good health. The CDR3 sequence: CASRLGDRGKNLPLHF. In DNA form, the CDR3 reads TGTGCCAGCAGACTTGGGGACAGGGGAAAGAATTTACCCCTCCACTTT.